This TCR beta chain originates from a study of read filtering for tumor transcriptome and immune sequencing. The wider study: About 8 patients were R-ISS I, more than 15 were R-ISS II, about seven were R-ISS III.

Of note for this clonotype: Its antigen is as yet unknown.

This library used 300 to 450 ng RNA and molecular barcoded adaptors spanning alpha/delta and beta/gamma chains. One entry per CDR3 protein, called by TCRdb with MiXCR from the reads. The sample records around 130,000 distinct CDR3 sequences, approximately 13% being singletons. Points from the study as a whole: Single-read clonotypes: roughly 82% of IR-seq clonotypes (roughly 3.5% of reads), roughly 70% of RNA-seq clonotypes (approximately 43% of reads). IR-seq captured clonotypes deeper and more reliably than RNA-seq.

The clonotype originates from a donor aged 40 or older with multiple myeloma. Sequenced: a population of CD138-negative cells sorted from bone marrow.

DNA of the CDR3: TGTGCCAGCAGTTCATTCTACACCGGGGAGCTGTTTTTT. Its protein product is CASSSFYTGELFF. The chain recombines TRBV6-5 with TRBJ2-2; D not resolved. Germline loops: CDR1 MNHEY, CDR2 SVGAGI. Trimming took 4 bases from V and 3 from J, leaving 6 bases between them. The CDR3 runs to 13 residues.